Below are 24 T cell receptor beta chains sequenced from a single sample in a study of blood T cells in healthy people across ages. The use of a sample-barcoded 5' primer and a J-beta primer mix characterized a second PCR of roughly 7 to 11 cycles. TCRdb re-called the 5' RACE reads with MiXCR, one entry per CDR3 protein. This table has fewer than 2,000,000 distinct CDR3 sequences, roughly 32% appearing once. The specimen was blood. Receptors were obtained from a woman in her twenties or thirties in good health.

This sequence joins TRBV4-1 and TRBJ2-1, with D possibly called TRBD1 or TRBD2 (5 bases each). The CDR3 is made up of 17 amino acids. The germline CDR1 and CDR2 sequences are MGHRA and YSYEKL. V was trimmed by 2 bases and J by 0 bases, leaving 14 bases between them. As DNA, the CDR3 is TGCGCCAGCAGCCAAACGCAGGGAGCCAGCTCCTACAATGAGCAGTTCTTC. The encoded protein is CASSQTQGASSYNEQFF.

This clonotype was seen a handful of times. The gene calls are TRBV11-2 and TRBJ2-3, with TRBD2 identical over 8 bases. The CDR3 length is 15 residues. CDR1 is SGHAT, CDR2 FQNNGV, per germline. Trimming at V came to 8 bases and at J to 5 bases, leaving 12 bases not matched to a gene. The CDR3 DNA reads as TGTGCCAGCTTCCAGAGCGGGAGATCAGGAGATACGCAGTATTTT. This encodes CASFQSGRSGDTQYF. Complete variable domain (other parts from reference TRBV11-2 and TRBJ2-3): EAGVAQSPRYKIIEKRQSVAFWCNPISGHATLYWYQQILGQGPKLLIQFQNNGVVDDSQLPKDRFSAERLKGVDSTLKIQPAKLEDSAVYLCASFQSGRSGDTQYFGPGTRLTVL.

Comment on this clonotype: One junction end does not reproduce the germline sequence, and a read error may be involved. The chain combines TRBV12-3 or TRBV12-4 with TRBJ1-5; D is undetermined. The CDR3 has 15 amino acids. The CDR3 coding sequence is TGTGCCAGCAACGTGGCCGAGGGTGGCAATCAGCCCAAGCATTTT. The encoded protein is CASNVAEGGNQPKHF.

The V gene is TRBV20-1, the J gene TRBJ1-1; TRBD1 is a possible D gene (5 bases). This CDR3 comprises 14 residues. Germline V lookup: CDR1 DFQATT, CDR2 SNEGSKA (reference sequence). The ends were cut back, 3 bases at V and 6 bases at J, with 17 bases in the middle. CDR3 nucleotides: TGCAGTGCTAGCCCCACAAAGGGGCGGCCTGAAGCTTTCTTT. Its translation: CSASPTKGRPEAFF.

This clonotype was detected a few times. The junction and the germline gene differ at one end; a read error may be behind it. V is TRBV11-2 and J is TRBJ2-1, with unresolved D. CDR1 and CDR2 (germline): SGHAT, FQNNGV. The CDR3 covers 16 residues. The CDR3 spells CAGSLGPRSSYNEQFF. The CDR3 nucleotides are TGTGCCGGCAGCTTAGGGCCCCGGAGCTCCTACAATGAGCAGTTCTTC.

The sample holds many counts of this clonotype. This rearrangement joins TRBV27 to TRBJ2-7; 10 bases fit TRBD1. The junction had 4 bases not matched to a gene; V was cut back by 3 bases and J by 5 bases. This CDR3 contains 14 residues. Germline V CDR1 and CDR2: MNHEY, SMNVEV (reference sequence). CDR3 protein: CASSLTGGLDEQYF. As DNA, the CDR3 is TGTGCCAGCAGTTTGACAGGGGGCCTAGACGAGCAGTACTTC.

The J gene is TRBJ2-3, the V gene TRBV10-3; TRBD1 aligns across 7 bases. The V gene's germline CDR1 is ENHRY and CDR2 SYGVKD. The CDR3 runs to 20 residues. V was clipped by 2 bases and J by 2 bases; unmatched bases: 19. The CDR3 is CAISEPQGQVGGGYTDTQYF. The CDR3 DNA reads TGTGCCATCAGTGAGCCCCAAGGACAGGTCGGTGGGGGCTACACAGATACGCAGTATTTT.

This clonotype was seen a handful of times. CDR3 bases: TGCGCCAGCAGCTTTACGGGACAGAACACTGAAGCTTTCTTT. It specifies CASSFTGQNTEAFF. This chain connects TRBV5-1 to TRBJ1-1; perhaps TRBD1 as D (6 bases). The ends were cut back, 2 bases at V and 1 base at J, with 9 bases in the middle. CDR3 length: 14 residues. The germline gives CDR1 SGHRS, CDR2 YFSETQ.

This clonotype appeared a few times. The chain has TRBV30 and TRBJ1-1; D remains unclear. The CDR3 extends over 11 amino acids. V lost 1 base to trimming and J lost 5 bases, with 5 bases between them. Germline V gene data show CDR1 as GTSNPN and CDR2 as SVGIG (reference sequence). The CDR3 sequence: CAWSDKTEAFF. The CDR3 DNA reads TGTGCCTGGAGTGACAAGACTGAAGCTTTCTTT.

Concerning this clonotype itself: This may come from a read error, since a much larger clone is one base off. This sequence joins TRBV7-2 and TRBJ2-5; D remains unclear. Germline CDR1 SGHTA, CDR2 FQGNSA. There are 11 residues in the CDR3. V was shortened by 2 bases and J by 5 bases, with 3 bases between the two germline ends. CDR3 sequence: CTSSLMETQYF. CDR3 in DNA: TGTACCAGCAGCTTAATGGAGACCCAGTACTTC.

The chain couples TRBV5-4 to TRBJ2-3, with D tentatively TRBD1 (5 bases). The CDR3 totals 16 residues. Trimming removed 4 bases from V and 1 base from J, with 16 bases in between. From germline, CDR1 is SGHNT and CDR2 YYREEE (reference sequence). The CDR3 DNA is TGTGCCAGCAGCCCGTTCGACAGTATCGGCACAGATACGCAGTATTTT. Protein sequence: CASSPFDSIGTDTQYF.

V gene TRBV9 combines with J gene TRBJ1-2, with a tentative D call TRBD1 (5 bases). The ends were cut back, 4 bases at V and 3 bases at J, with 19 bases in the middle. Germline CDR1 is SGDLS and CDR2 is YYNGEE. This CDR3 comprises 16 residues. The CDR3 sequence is CASSTTGDPRDYGYTF. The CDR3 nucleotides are TGTGCCAGCAGCACCACTGGGGACCCAAGGGACTATGGCTACACCTTC.

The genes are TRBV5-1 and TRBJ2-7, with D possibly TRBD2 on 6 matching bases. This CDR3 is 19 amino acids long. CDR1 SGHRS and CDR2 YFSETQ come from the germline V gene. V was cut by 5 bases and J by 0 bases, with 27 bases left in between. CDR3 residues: CASSVGRAGRTISSYEQYF. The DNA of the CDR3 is TGCGCCAGCAGTGTTGGTCGAGCAGGGAGGACCATAAGCTCCTACGAGCAGTACTTC. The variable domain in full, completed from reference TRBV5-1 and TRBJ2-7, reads KAGVTQTPRYLIKTRGQQVTLSCSPISGHRSVSWYQQTPGQGLQFLFEYFSETQRNKGNFPGRFSGRQFSNSRSEMNVSTLELGDSALYLCASSVGRAGRTISSYEQYFGPGTRLTVT.

CDR3 residues: CASGSHYTDTQYF. CDR3 bases: TGTGCCAGCGGCTCCCACTACACAGATACGCAGTATTTT. The genes are TRBV7-9 and TRBJ2-3; D is undetermined. The CDR3 is made up of 13 amino acids. Germline CDR1 SEHNR, CDR2 FQNEAQ (reference sequence). The V end lost 8 bases, the J end lost 2 bases, and 11 bases lay between the germline ends.

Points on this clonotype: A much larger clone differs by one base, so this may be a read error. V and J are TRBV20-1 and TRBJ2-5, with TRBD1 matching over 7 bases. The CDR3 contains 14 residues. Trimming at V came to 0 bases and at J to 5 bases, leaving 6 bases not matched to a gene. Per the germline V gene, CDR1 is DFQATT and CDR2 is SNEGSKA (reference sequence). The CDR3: CSARDLARGETQYF. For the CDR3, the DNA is TGCAGTGCTAGAGATCTCGCCAGGGGGGAGACCCAGTACTTC.

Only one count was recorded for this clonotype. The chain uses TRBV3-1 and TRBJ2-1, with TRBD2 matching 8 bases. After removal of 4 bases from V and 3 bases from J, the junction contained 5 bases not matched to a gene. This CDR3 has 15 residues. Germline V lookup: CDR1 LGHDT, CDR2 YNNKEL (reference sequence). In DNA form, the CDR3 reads TGTGCCAGCAGCCGCCCGGGACTAGGCTACAATGAGCAGTTCTTC. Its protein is CASSRPGLGYNEQFF.

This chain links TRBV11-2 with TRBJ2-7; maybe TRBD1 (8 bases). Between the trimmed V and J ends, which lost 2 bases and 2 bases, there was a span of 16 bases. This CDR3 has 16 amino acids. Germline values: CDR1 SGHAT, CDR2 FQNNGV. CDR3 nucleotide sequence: TGTGCCAGCAGCTTATACAGGGGGAGGGTTACCTACGAGCAGTACTTC. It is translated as CASSLYRGRVTYEQYF.

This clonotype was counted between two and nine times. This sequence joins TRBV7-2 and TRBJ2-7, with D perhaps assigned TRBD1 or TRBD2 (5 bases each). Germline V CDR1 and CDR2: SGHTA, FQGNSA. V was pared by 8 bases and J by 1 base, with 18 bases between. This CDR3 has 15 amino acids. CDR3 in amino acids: CASGPPGRPSYEQYF. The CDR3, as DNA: TGTGCCAGCGGCCCCCCGGGACGACCATCCTACGAGCAGTACTTC.

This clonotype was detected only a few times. CDR3 amino acids: CASSLWGTYGYTF. CDR3 DNA: TGTGCCAGCAGTTTATGGGGGACCTATGGCTACACCTTC. The chain recombines TRBV12-3 or TRBV12-4 with TRBJ1-2; the D gene is possibly TRBD1 (5 bases). The CDR3 length is 13 residues. Trimming took 2 bases from V and 4 from J, leaving 8 bases between them.

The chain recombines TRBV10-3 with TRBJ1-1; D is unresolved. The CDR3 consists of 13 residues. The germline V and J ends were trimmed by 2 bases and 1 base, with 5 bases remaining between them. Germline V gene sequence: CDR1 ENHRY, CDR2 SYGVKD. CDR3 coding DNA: TGTGCCATCAGTGAGAAAACGAACACTGAAGCTTTCTTT. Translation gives CAISEKTNTEAFF.

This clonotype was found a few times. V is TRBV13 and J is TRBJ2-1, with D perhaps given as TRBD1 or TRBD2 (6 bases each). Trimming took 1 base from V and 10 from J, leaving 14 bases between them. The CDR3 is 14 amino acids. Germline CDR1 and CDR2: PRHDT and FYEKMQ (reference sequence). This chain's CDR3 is CASSLERGAREQFF. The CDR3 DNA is TGTGCCAGCAGCTTAGAAAGGGGGGCCAGAGAGCAGTTCTTC.

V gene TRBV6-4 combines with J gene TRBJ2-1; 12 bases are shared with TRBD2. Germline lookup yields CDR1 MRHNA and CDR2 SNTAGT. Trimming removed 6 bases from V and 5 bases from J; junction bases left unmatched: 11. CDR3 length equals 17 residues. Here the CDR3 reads CASSLTMGLAGHNEQFF. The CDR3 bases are TGTGCCAGCAGCCTAACCATGGGACTAGCGGGTCACAATGAGCAGTTCTTC.

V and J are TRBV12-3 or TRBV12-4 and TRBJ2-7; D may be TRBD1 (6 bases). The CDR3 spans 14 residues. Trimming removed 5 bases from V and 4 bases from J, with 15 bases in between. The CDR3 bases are TGTGCCAGCAGTCCGGGACACGGAAAGTACGAGCAGTACTTC. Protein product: CASSPGHGKYEQYF.

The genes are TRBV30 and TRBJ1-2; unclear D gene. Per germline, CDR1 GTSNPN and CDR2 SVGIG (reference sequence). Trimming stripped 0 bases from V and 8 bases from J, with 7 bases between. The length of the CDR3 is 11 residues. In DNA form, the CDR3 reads TGTGCCTGGAGTGTAGAGGACGGCTACACCTTC. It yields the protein CAWSVEDGYTF.